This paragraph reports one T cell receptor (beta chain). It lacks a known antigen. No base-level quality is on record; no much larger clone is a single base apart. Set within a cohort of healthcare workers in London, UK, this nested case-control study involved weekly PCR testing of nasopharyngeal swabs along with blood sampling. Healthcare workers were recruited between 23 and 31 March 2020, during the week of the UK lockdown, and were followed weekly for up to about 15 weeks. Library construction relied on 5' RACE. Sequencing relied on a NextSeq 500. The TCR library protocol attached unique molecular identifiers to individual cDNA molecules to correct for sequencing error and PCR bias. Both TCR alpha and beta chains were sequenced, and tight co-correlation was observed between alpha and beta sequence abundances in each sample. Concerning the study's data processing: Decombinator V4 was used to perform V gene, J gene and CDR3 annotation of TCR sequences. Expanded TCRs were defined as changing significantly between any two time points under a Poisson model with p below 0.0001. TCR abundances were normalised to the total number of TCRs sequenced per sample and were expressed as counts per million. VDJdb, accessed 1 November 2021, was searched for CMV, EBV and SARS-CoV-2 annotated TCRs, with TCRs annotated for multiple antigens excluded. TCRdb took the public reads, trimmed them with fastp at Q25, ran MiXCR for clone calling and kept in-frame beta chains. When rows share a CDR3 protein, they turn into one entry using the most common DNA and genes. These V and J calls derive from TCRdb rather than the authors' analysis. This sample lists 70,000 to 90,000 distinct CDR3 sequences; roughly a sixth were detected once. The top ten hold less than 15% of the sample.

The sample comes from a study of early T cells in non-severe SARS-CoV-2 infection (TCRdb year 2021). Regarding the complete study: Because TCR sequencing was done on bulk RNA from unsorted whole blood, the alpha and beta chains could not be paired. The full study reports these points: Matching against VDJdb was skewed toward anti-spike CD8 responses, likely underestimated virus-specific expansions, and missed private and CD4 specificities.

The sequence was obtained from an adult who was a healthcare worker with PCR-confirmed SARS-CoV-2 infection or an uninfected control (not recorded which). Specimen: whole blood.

The bases are TGTGCCAGCAGCCCCAGCGGGACGGTAGATACGCAGTATTTT. Translated, it reads CASSPSGTVDTQYF. The chain uses TRBV5-4 and TRBJ2-3, with 7 bases in between that match TRBD2. Trimming leaves V shorter by 4 bases and J shorter by 5 bases, with the junction holding 7 bases beyond the gene matches. The CDR3 goes from the cysteine to the phenylalanine over 14 residues. Only the CDR3 portion is preserved as DNA: 42 bases, with reading frame beginning at the first base. The germline V gene (reference sequence) provides CDR1 SGHNT and CDR2 YYREEE.